This T cell receptor (beta chain) was found in a study of vaccination and CD4 T cells after COVID-19. Notes on the study in general: Spike mono-reactivity marked 304 of 307 vaccine-specific clones in convalescent patients.

This clonotype was detected only a few times. Its antigen is still unknown. Sequence data for DNA of cultured CD4+ T cells were generated by the Oncomine TCR Beta short-read assay. From the PCR reads, TCRdb called clonotypes with MiXCR, one entry per CDR3 protein. The sample yields some 12,000 distinct CDR3 sequences, 46% seen once. Treatment of the sample: approximately 11-day PBMC culture with coronavirus spike peptide pools or control peptides (ViraFEST assay). Sequences were obtained from CD4+ T cells from blood, cultured in vitro. This sequence originates from a human donor who had recovered from COVID-19.

CDR3 sequence (DNA): TGTGCCAGCAGCCGCCAGAACGGGATTGGGGACACCTTC. Translating it yields CASSRQNGIGDTF. V and J are TRBV7-9 and TRBJ1-2; D ambiguous. The CDR3 spans 13 residues. V was cut by 5 bases and J by 12 bases, with 19 bases left in between. The germline CDR1 and CDR2 sequences are SEHNR and FQNEAQ (reference sequence).